The subject of this entry is one TCR beta chain. These data originate in a study of shared clonotypes between healthy human individuals. The overall study: Contributing individuals were a couple of females and three males aged 18 to 49.

The donors were all Caucasian adults (living in Nashville, Tennessee). Germline CDR1 reads SGHDN; CDR2 reads FVKESK. Trimming cost V 1 base and J 3 bases; bases outside gene matches: 5. This CDR3 is built from 15 residues. Deep was the level at which the assay was run. 300 ng DNA, 30,000 or so T cell genomes, went into unsorted PBMC replicate PCRs. Libraries were prepared by immunoSEQ multiplex PCR; TCRdb keeps only in-frame clonotypes and omits some of them. The sample records about 480,000 clones, over 60% being singletons. Sequenced sample: PBMCs. This chain connects TRBV14 to TRBJ1-2; 7 bases map to TRBD1. This clonotype was sampled from a middle-aged woman in good health. Some clones in this sample may be carry-over from other donors' samples. The CDR3 protein is CASSQGAGGDYGYTF. The CDR3, as DNA: TGTGCCAGCAGCCAAGGGGCAGGGGGTGACTATGGCTACACCTTC. The full variable domain, completed using reference TRBV14 and TRBJ1-2, is EAGVTQFPSHSVIEKGQTVTLRCDPISGHDNLYWYRRVMGKEIKFLLHFVKESKQDESGMPNNRFLAERTGGTYSTLKVQPAELEDSGVYFCASSQGAGGDYGYTFGSGTRLTVV.